This entry lists 20 T cell receptor beta chains sequenced from one sample in a study of cytomegalovirus exposure and HLA in healthy donors. This table comes from immunoSEQ multiplex PCR, and its TCRdb copy is limited to in-frame clones, with some not included. The sample shows roughly 170,000 clones, about 80% of them seen only once. Input material: PBMCs. The receptors come from a woman between 18 and 29 years old in good health and CMV-seropositive.

The chain recombines TRBV27 with TRBJ2-1; 7 bases fit TRBD2. After removal of 2 bases from V and 5 bases from J, the junction contained 6 bases not matched to a gene. Germline CDR1 is MNHEY and CDR2 is SMNVEV (reference sequence). There are 15 residues in the CDR3. CDR3 sequence reads: CASSLVAGVHNEQFF. CDR3 in DNA: TGTGCCAGCAGTTTAGTCGCGGGGGTCCACAATGAGCAGTTCTTC.

The J gene is TRBJ1-1, the V gene TRBV4-1, with TRBD1 identical over 8 bases. V was clipped by 3 bases and J by 4 bases; unmatched bases: 7. The V gene's germline CDR1 is MGHRA and CDR2 YSYEKL. CDR3 length equals 15 residues. The CDR3 loop is CASSHDQQGGTEAFF. The CDR3 nucleotides are TGCGCCAGCAGCCACGACCAACAGGGGGGCACTGAAGCTTTCTTT.

In its sample, this clone was seen a few times. The chain recombines TRBV2 with TRBJ2-7; perhaps TRBD2 as D (6 bases). Trimming removed 8 bases at V and 5 bases at J, with 13 bases between. CDR1 is SNHLY, CDR2 FYNNEI, per germline. The CDR3 extends over 12 amino acids. This chain's CDR3 is CASLPGGNEQYF. In DNA, the CDR3 is TGTGCCAGCTTGCCTGGGGGGAACGAGCAGTACTTC.

This chain joins TRBV25-1 and TRBJ2-7, with TRBD2 as a possible D gene (5 bases). The CDR3 consists of 12 residues. Germline values: CDR1 MGHDK, CDR2 SYGVNS. V gave up 3 bases and J gave up 6 bases, with 9 bases separating them. CDR3 region: CASSEGSGEQYF. The CDR3, as DNA: TGTGCCAGCAGTGAGGGGAGCGGCGAGCAGTACTTC.

This clone was seen only once. V usage is TRBV13 and J usage is TRBJ1-2, with D possibly matching TRBD1 (5 bases). V was clipped by 0 bases and J by 1 base, with 15 bases between them. Per the germline V gene, CDR1 is PRHDT and CDR2 is FYEKMQ (reference sequence). This CDR3 comprises 17 residues. The CDR3 protein is CASSLGGVGADNYGYTF. CDR3 DNA: TGTGCCAGCAGCTTAGGGGGCGTAGGGGCAGATAACTATGGCTACACCTTC. The complete variable domain, with remaining parts taken from reference TRBV13 and TRBJ1-2, reads AAGVIQSPRHLIKEKRETATLKCYPIPRHDTVYWYQQGPGQDPQFLISFYEKMQSDKGSIPDRFSAQQFSDYHSELNMSSLELGDSALYFCASSLGGVGADNYGYTFGSGTRLTVV.

The chain uses TRBV4-3 and TRBJ2-5; TRBD2 aligns across 7 bases. Trimming cost V 4 bases and J 5 bases; bases outside gene matches: 13. The CDR3 runs to 16 residues. Germline V lookup: CDR1 LGHNA, CDR2 YSLEER. CDR3 in DNA: TGCGCCAGCAGCCCTTGGGAAACCGCGGGAGAGGAGACCCAGTACTTC. This sequence encodes CASSPWETAGEETQYF.

This CDR3 reads CASSAKPSDQQFF. CDR3 DNA sequence: TGTGCCAGCAGCGCTAAGCCCTCCGATCAGCAGTTCTTC. The J gene is TRBJ2-1, the V gene TRBV7-2; D is unresolved. Germline-derived CDR1 and CDR2 are SGHTA and FQGNSA. The V end lost 5 bases, the J end lost 11 bases, and 16 bases lay between the germline ends. This CDR3 has 13 amino acids.

The genes are TRBV2 and TRBJ2-1; tentative D call: TRBD2 (6 bases). Germline lookup yields CDR1 SNHLY and CDR2 FYNNEI. The V end lost 4 bases, the J end lost 8 bases, and 24 bases lay between the germline ends. The CDR3 is 17 amino acids. CDR3 DNA sequence: TGTGCCAGCAGTGTCCCCTTACAGGTAGGAGGGGTCCATGAGCAGTTCTTC. It specifies CASSVPLQVGGVHEQFF.

V gene TRBV7-8 combines with J gene TRBJ2-7; 8 bases map to TRBD2. Germline values: CDR1 SGHVS, CDR2 FQNEAQ. With 4 bases clipped from V and 1 base from J, the junction kept 12 bases outside the gene matches. The CDR3 contains 17 residues. In nucleotides, the CDR3 is TGTGCCAGCAGCTCCGATAGCCGGGGGGGCCCATCCTACGAGCAGTACTTC. It codes for CASSSDSRGGPSYEQYF.

The chain couples TRBV15 to TRBJ1-2; tentative D call: TRBD1 (5 bases). In germline, CDR1 is LNHNV, CDR2 YYDKDF (reference sequence). The CDR3 is 12 amino acids. V dropped 4 bases and J dropped 10 bases, with 13 bases sitting between them. The CDR3 reads CATSNWQGPYTF. The CDR3 coding sequence is TGTGCCACCAGCAATTGGCAGGGCCCCTACACCTTC.

The chain recombines TRBV7-2 with TRBJ1-4; D is unclear. Germline CDR1 SGHTA, CDR2 FQGNSA. V shed 5 bases and J shed 8 bases, with 6 bases lying between them. This CDR3 region has 11 residues. CDR3 DNA sequence: TGTGCCAGCAGCCTATACGAAAAACTGTTTTTT. Translation gives CASSLYEKLFF.

This clone showed up just a few times. The V and J genes are TRBV6-5 and TRBJ2-5, with 12 bases fitting TRBD2. The germline V gene encodes CDR1 MNHEY and CDR2 SVGAGI. V gave up 1 base and J gave up 5 bases; unmatched junction bases: 5. The CDR3 has 16 amino acids. Here the CDR3 reads CASSYFRLAGEETQYF. Written as DNA, the CDR3 is TGTGCCAGCAGTTACTTCCGACTAGCGGGGGAGGAGACCCAGTACTTC.

This clone was seen a single time. The chain carries TRBV6-1 and TRBJ1-5; the D is unclear. Germline lookup yields CDR1 MNHNS and CDR2 SASEGT. The V gene lost 3 bases and the J gene lost 6 bases, with 18 bases spanning the gap. CDR3 length equals 16 residues. The CDR3 region is CASSEGVGGYGQPQHF. The CDR3 DNA is TGTGCCAGCAGTGAGGGTGTGGGAGGGTATGGTCAGCCCCAGCATTTT.

This clone appeared once. V usage is TRBV4-1 and J usage is TRBJ2-7; a weak D match, TRBD1 (6 bases). V lost 6 bases and J lost 3, with 12 bases in between. In germline, CDR1 is MGHRA, CDR2 YSYEKL. This CDR3 comprises 13 residues. The CDR3 DNA follows: TGCGCCAGCAGTCTGGTCAGGGGCTACGAGCAGTACTTC. Protein product: CASSLVRGYEQYF.

This clone was seen more than once but under ten times. The chain has TRBV4-1 and TRBJ1-1; 7 nucleotides agree with TRBD1. Looked up from germline, CDR1 is MGHRA and CDR2 is YSYEKL. Trimming took 4 bases from V and 9 from J; bases not matched to a gene: 8. The CDR3 is 13 residues long. CDR3 sequence: CASSRRGDGKAFF. The CDR3 DNA follows: TGCGCCAGCAGCCGCAGGGGGGACGGGAAAGCTTTCTTT.

This clone has at least ten counts. This rearrangement joins TRBV7-3 to TRBJ1-5, with D hard to call. Germline CDR1 SGHTA, CDR2 FQGTGA. The CDR3 is 13 residues long. The V end was cut by 5 bases, the J end by 6 bases, with 11 bases between. The CDR3 DNA follows: TGTGCCAGCAGCGCGTTTGAGGGTCAGCCCCAGCATTTT. Translated: CASSAFEGQPQHF.

The J gene is TRBJ2-3, the V gene TRBV18, with D possibly TRBD2 on 5 matching bases. Germline CDR1 KGHSH, CDR2 LQKENI. The CDR3 totals 14 residues. V was trimmed by 3 bases and J by 6 bases, leaving 13 bases between them. The CDR3 DNA follows: TGTGCCAGCTCACCCTCGACGGGATGGGATACGCAGTATTTT. This encodes CASSPSTGWDTQYF.

The chain recombines TRBV4-1 with TRBJ1-5; maybe TRBD1 (5 bases). Germline lookup yields CDR1 MGHRA and CDR2 YSYEKL. V lost 2 bases to trimming and J lost 4 bases, with 15 bases between them. This CDR3 has 16 amino acids. CDR3 sequence: CASSQIGGGKNQPQHF. The CDR3 coding sequence is TGCGCCAGCAGCCAAATTGGCGGGGGTAAGAATCAGCCCCAGCATTTT.

The chain combines TRBV15 with TRBJ1-1; no clear D gene. Germline values: CDR1 LNHNV, CDR2 YYDKDF (reference sequence). This CDR3 spans 13 amino acids. V lost 3 bases, J lost 0 bases, and 5 bases lay in between. The CDR3 nucleotides read TGTGCCACCAGCAGTGACATGAACACTGAAGCTTTCTTT. Translation: CATSSDMNTEAFF.

The J gene is TRBJ1-1, the V gene TRBV9; D is unclear. Germline CDR1 SGDLS, CDR2 YYNGEE. V shed 3 bases and J shed 3 bases, with 9 bases lying between them. CDR3 length: 13 amino acids. The CDR3 sequence: CASSAAGYTEAFF. The DNA for the CDR3 is TGTGCCAGCAGCGCCGCAGGTTACACTGAAGCTTTCTTT.